This record concerns one T cell receptor (beta chain) sequence. Germline loops: CDR1 LNHNV, CDR2 YYDKDF (reference sequence). This CDR3 comprises 14 residues. The J segment lost 6 bases and the V segment lost 10 bases, leaving 12 bases of the junction unmatched. The data were taken from a study of beta chain features in type 1 diabetes. Every bit of the isolated RNA underwent reverse transcription, so sequencing read expressed TCRB transcripts. Assay used: immunoSEQ multiplex PCR; TCRdb lists only in-frame clones, some missing. The profile shows 300,000 to 350,000 clones, 6.5% to 10% of them singletons.

This chain links TRBV15 with TRBJ2-1, with 7 bases that match TRBD1. The TCR was taken from a woman between 18 and 29 years old in good health. Sequencing input: central memory CD4+ T cells from blood. CDR3 amino acids: CANPTGWLLNEQFF. The CDR3 DNA follows: TGTGCCAACCCGACAGGGTGGCTTCTCAATGAGCAGTTCTTC.